The 8 T cell receptor beta chains below come from one sample, sequenced in a study of Ad26.COV2.S vaccination and SARS-CoV-2 variants. Method: immunoSEQ multiplex PCR; TCRdb's copy keeps in-frame clones and lacks some. The sample has 180,000 or so clones; 70% to 90% are singletons. The sequencing here drew on peripheral blood, taken after recovery from COVID-19. The receptors stem from a human donor who had recovered from COVID-19.

This clone was counted only a few times. V usage is TRBV5-1 and J usage is TRBJ1-2; D perhaps matches TRBD1 (6 bases). The germline CDR1 and CDR2 sequences are SGHRS and YFSETQ. V was trimmed by 0 bases and J by 4 bases, leaving 13 bases between them. The CDR3 length is 15 residues. CDR3: CASSLDMGAGYGYTF. The CDR3 DNA sequence: TGCGCCAGCAGCTTGGATATGGGGGCAGGCTATGGCTACACCTTC. Complete variable domain (other parts from reference TRBV5-1 and TRBJ1-2): KAGVTQTPRYLIKTRGQQVTLSCSPISGHRSVSWYQQTPGQGLQFLFEYFSETQRNKGNFPGRFSGRQFSNSRSEMNVSTLELGDSALYLCASSLDMGAGYGYTFGSGTRLTVV.

This chain joins TRBV18 and TRBJ2-3; D is undetermined. V lost 0 bases and J 3 bases, leaving 10 bases between the germline ends. The CDR3 length is 15 residues. CDR1 and CDR2 (germline): KGHSH, LQKENI. Here the CDR3 DNA reads TGTGCCAGCTCACCACCGGGTAGCCATACAGATACGCAGTATTTT. As protein: CASSPPGSHTDTQYF.

This sequence joins TRBV3-1 (or the pseudogene TRBV3-2) and TRBJ1-1, with D hard to call. Trimming stripped 8 bases from V and 5 bases from J, with 6 bases between. Germline lookup yields CDR1 LGHDT and CDR2 YNNKEL (reference sequence). This CDR3 is built from 10 residues. CDR3 in amino acids: CASGRTEAFF. The CDR3 coding sequence is TGTGCCAGCGGGAGGACTGAAGCTTTCTTT.

The chain has TRBV28 and TRBJ1-3; the D is unclear. The germline gives CDR1 MDHEN, CDR2 SYDVKM. V lost 6 bases and J 4 bases, leaving 7 bases between the germline ends. CDR3 length: 12 amino acids. The CDR3 loop is CASRQTGNTIYF. The CDR3 coding sequence is TGTGCCAGCAGGCAGACAGGAAACACCATATATTTT.

This chain joins TRBV27 and TRBJ1-4; D call uncertain. The length of the CDR3 is 11 residues. From germline, CDR1 is MNHEY and CDR2 SMNVEV (reference sequence). V lost 8 bases, J lost 8 bases, and 9 bases lay in between. The CDR3 loop reads CASARGEKLFF. CDR3 bases: TGTGCCAGCGCCCGCGGCGAAAAACTGTTTTTT.

The chain combines TRBV30 with TRBJ2-1, with 7 nucleotides matching TRBD1. Germline V lookup: CDR1 GTSNPN, CDR2 SVGIG (reference sequence). Losses at the gene ends were 0 bases for V and 15 bases for J; bases not matched to a gene: 11. There are 13 residues in the CDR3. CDR3 in amino acids: CAWSVTVRDSSFF. The CDR3 region has the DNA TGTGCCTGGAGTGTAACCGTCCGGGACAGTTCGTTCTTC.

The chain uses TRBV12-3 or TRBV12-4 and TRBJ1-1; D call uncertain. Trimming removed 4 bases at V and 4 bases at J, with 4 bases between. The CDR3 totals 11 residues. CDR3 DNA sequence: TGTGCCAGCAGTTCGCGCACTGAAGCTTTCTTT. Protein: CASSSRTEAFF.

The rearrangement joins TRBV4-2 to TRBJ2-3; 8 nucleotides match TRBD2. V lost 1 base to trimming and J lost 6 bases; unmatched junction nucleotides: 0. This CDR3 contains 13 residues. CDR1 is LGHNA, CDR2 YNFKEQ, per germline. For the CDR3, the DNA is TGTGCCAGCAGCCAAGGACTAGCGGATACGCAGTATTTT. Amino acids: CASSQGLADTQYF.